The clone carrying this T cell receptor beta chain has ten or more counts. Its specificity is unknown. With 7 bases removed from V and 3 bases from J, the gap between germline ends came to 10 bases. The CDR3 contains 11 residues. The germline CDR1 and CDR2 sequences are SQVTM and ANQGSEA. These data are taken from a study of T cells after yellow fever vaccination. Across the study: Fractions low in cell number were prepared with SMART-Seq v4 Ultra Low Input. Study findings and constraints: A faster peak, day 5 versus 15, was reached by the weaker secondary response.

TCRdb re-derived calls from the 5' RACE reads in MiXCR, one entry per CDR3 protein. The sample includes roughly 190,000 distinct CDR3 sequences, roughly 11% of them seen just once. The gene calls are TRBV29-1 and TRBJ2-7; D is unclear. This specimen consisted of CD8+ T cells sorted from PBMCs, obtained 15 days after the yellow fever booster vaccination. The source of this sequence is a young man who received the YFV17D yellow fever vaccine. CDR3 protein: CSGVKGYEQYF. The CDR3 nucleotides are TGCAGCGGGGTTAAGGGCTACGAGCAGTACTTC.